This TCR beta chain derives from a study of blood T cells in healthy people across ages. Points from the study as a whole: What prevented conclusive comparison of naive and antigen-experienced cells was that PBMCs were unsorted. Higher diversity, along with more naive CD4+ cells, distinguished long-lived donors from aged donors.

Germline CDR1 reads SGHTA; CDR2 reads FQGNSA. The trim removed 2 bases at V and 0 bases at J, leaving 4 bases unmatched. The CDR3 has 16 residues. As for this clonotype: Its antigen is not identified.

A J-beta primer mix and a sample-barcoded 5' primer were used in a second PCR of about 6 to 12 cycles. TCRdb itself ran the 5' RACE reads through MiXCR, one entry per CDR3 protein. The sample consists of roughly 1,700,000 distinct CDR3 sequences, 28% of them appearing once. The rearrangement joins TRBV7-2 to TRBJ1-3; 7 bases align to TRBD1. Sequencing was performed on blood. This TCR derives from a woman aged 25 to 39 in good health. The CDR3 loop is CASSLTRGNSGNTIYF. CDR3 DNA sequence: TGTGCCAGCAGCTTAACCAGGGGGAACTCTGGAAACACCATATATTTT.